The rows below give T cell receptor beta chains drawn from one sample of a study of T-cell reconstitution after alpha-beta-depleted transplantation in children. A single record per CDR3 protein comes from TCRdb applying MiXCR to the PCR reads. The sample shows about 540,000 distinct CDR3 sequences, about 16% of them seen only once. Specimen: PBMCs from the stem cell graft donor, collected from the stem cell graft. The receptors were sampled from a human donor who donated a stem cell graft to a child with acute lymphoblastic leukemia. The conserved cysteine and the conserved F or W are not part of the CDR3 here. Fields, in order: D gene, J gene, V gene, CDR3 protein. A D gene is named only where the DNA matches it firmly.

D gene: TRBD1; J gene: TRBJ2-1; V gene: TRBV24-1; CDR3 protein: ATSDGPTGERF
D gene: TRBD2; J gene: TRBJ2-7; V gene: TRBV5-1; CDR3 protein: TSSRVGSGSTYEQY
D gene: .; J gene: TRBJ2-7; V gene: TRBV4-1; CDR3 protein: ASSQEWALAYEQY
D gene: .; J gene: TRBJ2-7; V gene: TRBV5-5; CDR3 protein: ASSLVSATYEQY
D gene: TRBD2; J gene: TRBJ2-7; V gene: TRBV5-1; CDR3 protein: ASSLQLAGDLEQY
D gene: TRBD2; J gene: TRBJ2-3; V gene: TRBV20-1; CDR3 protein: SARGLAGVGDTQY
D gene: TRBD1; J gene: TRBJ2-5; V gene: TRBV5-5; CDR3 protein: ASSLEWDRGQETQY
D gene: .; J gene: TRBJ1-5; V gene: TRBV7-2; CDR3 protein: ASSLAVGGSNQPQH
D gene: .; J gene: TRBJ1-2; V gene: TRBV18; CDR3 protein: ASSPGVTIGYT
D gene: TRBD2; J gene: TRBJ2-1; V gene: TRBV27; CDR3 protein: ASSSGLAVRNEQF
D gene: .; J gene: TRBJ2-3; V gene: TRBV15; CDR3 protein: ATSRDRRGQISTDTQY
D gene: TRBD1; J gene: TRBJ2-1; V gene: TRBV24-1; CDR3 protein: ATSDLGNRGNEQF
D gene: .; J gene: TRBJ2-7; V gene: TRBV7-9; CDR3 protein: ASSSNPRTASYEQY
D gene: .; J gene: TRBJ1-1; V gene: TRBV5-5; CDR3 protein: ASSLLGTEAF
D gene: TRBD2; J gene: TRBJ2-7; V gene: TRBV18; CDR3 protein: ASSPKGLAGYEQY
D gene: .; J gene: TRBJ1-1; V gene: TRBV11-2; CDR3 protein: ASSASPGLFWGNTEAF
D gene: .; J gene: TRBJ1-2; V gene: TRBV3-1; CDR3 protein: ASSPSGALYGYT
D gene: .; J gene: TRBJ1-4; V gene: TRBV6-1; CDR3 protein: ASSFRAANEKLF
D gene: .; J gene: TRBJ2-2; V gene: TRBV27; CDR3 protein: ASSSRLHTGELF
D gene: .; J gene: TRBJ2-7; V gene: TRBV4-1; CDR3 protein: ASSQGSGLYEQY
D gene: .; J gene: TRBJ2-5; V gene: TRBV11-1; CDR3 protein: ASSLRILKSNQETQY
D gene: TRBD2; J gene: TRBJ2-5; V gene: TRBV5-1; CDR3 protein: ASHGLAGLMRQETQY
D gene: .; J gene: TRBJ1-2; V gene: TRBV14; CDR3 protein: ASSHLIGQRVDGYT
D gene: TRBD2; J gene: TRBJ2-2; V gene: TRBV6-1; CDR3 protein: ASSSGLEAGELF
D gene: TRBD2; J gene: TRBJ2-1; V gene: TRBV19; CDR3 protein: ASSMRLAGESSYNEQF
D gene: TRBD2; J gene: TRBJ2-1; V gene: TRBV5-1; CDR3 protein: ASSFAGDSGVNEQF
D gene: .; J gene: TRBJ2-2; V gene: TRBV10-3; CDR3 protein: AISALEPGELF
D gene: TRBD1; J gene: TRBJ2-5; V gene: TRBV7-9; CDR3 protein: ASSKIPDRGSTQY
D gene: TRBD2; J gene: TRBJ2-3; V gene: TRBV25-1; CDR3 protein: ASSALPGTSGRSETQY
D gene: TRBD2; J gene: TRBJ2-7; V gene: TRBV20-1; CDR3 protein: SAREPASGPYEQY
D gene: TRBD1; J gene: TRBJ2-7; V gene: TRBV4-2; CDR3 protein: ASSQGGFRDSGYEQY
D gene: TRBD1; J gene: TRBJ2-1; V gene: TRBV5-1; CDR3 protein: ASSLISGTGSLYEQF
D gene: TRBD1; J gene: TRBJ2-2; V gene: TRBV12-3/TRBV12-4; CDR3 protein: ASSRQGSTGELF
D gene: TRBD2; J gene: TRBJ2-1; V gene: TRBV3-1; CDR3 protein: ASSHLSGSSYNEQF
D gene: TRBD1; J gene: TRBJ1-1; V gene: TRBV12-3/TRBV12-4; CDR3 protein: ASTLIGQAAEAF
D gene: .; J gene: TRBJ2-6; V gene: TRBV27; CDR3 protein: ASSLSVGSGANVLT
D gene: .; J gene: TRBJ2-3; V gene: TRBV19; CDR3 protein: ASTQEPGGRTDTQY
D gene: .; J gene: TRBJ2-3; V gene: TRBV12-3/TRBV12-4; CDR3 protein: ASSLPEGDTQY
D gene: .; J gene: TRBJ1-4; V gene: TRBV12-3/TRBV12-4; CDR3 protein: ASSGRQIPTNEKLF
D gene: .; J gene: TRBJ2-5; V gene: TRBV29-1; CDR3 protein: SGLSGWPGETQY
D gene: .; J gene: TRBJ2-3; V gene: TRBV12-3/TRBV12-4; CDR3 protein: ASRPFRGGTDTQY
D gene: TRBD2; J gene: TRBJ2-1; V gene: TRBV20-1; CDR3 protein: SALSPSGGSYNEQF
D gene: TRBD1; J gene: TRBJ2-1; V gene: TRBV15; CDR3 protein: ATSRGASGTGGNEQF
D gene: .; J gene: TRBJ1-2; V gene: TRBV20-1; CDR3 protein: SARSQSYGYT
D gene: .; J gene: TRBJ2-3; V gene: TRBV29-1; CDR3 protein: SVWMGSDTQY
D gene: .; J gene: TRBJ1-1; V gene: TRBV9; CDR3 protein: ASSPWDGSSEAF
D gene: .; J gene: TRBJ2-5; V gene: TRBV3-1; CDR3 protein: ASSLWTVQETQY
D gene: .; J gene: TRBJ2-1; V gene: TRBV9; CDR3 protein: ASSAGGWTEQF